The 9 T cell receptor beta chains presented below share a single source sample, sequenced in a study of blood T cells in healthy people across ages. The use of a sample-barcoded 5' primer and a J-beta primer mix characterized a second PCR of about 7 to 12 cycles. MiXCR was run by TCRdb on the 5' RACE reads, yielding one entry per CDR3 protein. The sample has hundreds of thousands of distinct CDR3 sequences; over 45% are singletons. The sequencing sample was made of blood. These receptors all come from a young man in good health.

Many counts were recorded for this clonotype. The CDR3 spells CASSLRWAGPYEQYF. The CDR3 DNA follows: TGTGCCAGCAGCCTACGGTGGGCCGGACCATACGAGCAGTACTTC. The chain has TRBV11-1 and TRBJ2-7; D is undetermined. The germline V and J ends were trimmed by 5 bases and 4 bases, with 18 bases remaining between them. CDR1 and CDR2 (germline): SGHAT, FQDESV (reference sequence). This CDR3 contains 15 residues.

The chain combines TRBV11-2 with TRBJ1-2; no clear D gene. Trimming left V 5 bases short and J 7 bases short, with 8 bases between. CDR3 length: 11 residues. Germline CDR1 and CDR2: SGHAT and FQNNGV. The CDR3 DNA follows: TGTGCCAGCAGCCCACTGGCTGGCTACACCTTC. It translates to CASSPLAGYTF.

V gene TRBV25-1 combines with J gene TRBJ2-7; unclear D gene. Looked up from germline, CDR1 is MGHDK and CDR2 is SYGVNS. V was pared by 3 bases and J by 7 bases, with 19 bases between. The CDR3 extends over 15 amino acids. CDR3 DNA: TGTGCCAGCAGTGATCCTGCTCTTAAACCCCATGAGCAGTACTTC. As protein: CASSDPALKPHEQYF.

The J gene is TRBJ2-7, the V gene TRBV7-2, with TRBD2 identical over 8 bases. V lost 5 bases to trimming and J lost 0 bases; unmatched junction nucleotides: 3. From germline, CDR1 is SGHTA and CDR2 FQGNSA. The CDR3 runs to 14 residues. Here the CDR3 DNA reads TGTGCCAGCAGCCGGGAGGGAAGCTCCTACGAGCAGTACTTC. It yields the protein CASSREGSSYEQYF. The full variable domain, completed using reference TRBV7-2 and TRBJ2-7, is GAGVSQSPSNKVTEKGKDVELRCDPISGHTALYWYRQSLGQGLEFLIYFQGNSAPDKSGLPSDRFSAERTGGSVSTLTIQRTQQEDSAVYLCASSREGSSYEQYFGPGTRLTVT.

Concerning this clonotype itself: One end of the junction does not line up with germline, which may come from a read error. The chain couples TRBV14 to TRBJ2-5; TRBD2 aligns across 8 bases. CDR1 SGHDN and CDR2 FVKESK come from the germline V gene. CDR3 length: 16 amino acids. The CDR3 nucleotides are TGTGCCAGCAGCCAAGGAGGAGCGGGGGAGCAAGAGACTCAGTACTTC. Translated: CASSQGGAGEQETQYF. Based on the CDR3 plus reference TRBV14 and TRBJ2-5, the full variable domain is EAGVTQFPSHSVIEKGQTVTLRCDPISGHDNLYWYRRVMGKEIKFLLHFVKESKQDESGMPNNRFLAERTGGTYSTLKVQPAELEDSGVYFCASSQGGAGEQETQYFGPGTRLLVL.

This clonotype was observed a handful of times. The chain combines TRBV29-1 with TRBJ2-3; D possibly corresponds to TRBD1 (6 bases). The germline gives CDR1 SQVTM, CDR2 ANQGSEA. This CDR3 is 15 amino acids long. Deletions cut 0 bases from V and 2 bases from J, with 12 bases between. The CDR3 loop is CSVEDVDRNTDTQYF. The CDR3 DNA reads TGCAGCGTTGAAGACGTGGACAGAAACACAGATACGCAGTATTTT.

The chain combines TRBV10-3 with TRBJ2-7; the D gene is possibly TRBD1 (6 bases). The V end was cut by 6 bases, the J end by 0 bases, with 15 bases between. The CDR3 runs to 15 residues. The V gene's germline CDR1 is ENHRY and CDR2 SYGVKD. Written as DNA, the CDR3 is TGTGCCATCAGCTTTTCCGAGGACAGCTCCTACGAGCAGTACTTC. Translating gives CAISFSEDSSYEQYF.

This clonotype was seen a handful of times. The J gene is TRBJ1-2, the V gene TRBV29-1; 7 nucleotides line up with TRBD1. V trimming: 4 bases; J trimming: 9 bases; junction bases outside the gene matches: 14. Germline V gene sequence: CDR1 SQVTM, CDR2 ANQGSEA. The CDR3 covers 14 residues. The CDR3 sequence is CSVGGGRRFDSYTF. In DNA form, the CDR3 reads TGCAGCGTTGGAGGGGGCAGGCGTTTCGATAGCTACACCTTC.

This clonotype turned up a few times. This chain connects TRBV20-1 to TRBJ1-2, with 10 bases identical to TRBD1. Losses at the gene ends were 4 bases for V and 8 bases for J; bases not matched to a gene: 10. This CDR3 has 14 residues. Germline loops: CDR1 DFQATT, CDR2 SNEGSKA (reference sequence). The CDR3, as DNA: TGCAGTGCTACGCAGGGGACAGGGGCAGGAGGCTACACCTTC. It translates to CSATQGTGAGGYTF.